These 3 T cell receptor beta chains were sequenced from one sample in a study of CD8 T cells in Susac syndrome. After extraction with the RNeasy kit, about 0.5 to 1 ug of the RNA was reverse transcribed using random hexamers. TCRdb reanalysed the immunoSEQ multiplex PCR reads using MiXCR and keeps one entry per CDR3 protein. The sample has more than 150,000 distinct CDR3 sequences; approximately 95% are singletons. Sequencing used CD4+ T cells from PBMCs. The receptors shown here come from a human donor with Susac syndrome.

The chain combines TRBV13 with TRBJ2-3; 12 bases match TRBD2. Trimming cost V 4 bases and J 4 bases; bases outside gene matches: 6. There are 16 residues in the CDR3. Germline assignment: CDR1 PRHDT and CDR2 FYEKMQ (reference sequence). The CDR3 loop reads CASSWRLAGDSDTQYF. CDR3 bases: TGTGCCAGCAGCTGGCGACTAGCGGGAGACTCAGATACGCAGTATTTT.

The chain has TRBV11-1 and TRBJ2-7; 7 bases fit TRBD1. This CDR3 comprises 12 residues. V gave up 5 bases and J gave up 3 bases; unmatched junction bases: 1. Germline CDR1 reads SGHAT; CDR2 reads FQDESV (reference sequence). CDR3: CASSPGGYEQYV. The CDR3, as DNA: TGTGCCAGCAGCCCAGGGGGCTACGAGCAGTACGTC.

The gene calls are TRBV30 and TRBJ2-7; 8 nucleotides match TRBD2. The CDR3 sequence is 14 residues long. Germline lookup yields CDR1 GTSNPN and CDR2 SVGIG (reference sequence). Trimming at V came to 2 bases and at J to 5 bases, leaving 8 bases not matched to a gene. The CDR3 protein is CAWSLWSGSNEQYF. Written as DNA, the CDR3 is TGTGCCTGGAGTTTGTGGAGCGGGAGCAACGAGCAGTACTTC.